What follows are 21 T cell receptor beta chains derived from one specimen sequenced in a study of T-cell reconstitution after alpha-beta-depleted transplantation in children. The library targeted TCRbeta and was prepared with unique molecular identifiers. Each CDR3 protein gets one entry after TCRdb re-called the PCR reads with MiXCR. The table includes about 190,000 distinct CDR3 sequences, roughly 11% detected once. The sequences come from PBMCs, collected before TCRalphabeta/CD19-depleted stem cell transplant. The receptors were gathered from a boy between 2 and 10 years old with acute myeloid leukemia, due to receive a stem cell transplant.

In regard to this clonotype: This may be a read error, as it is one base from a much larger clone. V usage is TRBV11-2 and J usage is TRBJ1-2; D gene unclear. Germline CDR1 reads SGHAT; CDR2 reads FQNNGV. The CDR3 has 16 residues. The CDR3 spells CASSLSNPYTNYGDTF. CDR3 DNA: TGTGCCAGCAGCTTAAGCAACCCCTATACTAACTATGGCGACACCTTC.

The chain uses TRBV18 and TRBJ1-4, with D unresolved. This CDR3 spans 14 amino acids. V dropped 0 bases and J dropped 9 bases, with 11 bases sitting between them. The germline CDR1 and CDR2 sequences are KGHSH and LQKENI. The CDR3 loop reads CASSPPSHRQKLFF. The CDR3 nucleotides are TGTGCCAGCTCACCACCCTCACATAGACAAAAACTGTTTTTT.

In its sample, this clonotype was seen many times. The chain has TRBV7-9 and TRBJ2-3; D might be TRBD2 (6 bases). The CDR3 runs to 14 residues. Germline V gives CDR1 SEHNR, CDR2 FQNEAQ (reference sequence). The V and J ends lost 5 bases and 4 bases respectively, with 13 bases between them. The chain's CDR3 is CASSLTGGSDTQYF. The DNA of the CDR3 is TGTGCCAGCAGCCTTACCGGGGGTTCAGATACGCAGTATTTT.

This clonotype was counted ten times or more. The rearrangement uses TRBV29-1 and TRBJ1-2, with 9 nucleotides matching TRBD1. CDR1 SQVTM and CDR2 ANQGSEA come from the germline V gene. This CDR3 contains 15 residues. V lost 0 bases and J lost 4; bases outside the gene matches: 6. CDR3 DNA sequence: TGCAGCGTTGAAGATTACAGGGGGCAAGGCTATGGCTACACCTTC. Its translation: CSVEDYRGQGYGYTF.

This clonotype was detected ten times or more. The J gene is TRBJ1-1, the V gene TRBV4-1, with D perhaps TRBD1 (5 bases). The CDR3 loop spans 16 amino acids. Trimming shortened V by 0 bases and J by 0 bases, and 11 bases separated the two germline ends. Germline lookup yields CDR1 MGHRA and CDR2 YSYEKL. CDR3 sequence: CASSQDVRALNTEAFF. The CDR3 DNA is TGCGCCAGCAGCCAAGATGTCAGGGCCCTGAACACTGAAGCTTTCTTT.

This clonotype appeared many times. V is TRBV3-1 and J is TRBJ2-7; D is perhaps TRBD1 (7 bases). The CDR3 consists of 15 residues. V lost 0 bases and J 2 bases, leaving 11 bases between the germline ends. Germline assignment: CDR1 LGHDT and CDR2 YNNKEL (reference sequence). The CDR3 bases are TGTGCCAGCAGCCAAGAATCAGGGGGGCCCTACGAGCAGTACTTC. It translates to CASSQESGGPYEQYF.

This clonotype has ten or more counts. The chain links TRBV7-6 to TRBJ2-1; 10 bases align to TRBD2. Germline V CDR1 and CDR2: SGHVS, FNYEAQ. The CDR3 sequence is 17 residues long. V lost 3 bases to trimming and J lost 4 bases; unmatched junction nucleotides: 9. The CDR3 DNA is TGTGCCAGCAGCTTTGCTAGCGGGAGAAGTGCATACAATGAGCAGTTCTTC. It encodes CASSFASGRSAYNEQFF.

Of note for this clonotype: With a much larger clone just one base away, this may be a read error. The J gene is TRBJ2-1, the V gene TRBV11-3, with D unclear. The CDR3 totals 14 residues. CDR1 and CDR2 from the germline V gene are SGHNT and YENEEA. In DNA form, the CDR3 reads TGTGCCTGCAGCTTATCCGCTGGCCACAATGAGCAGTTCTTC. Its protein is CACSLSAGHNEQFF.

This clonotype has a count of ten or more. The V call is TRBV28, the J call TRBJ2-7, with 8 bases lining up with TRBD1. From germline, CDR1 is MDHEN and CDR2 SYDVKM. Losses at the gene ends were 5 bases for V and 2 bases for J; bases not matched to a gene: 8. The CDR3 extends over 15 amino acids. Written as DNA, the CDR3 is TGTGCCAGCAGTCTGTACAGGGGGACCGCCTACGAGCAGTACTTC. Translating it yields CASSLYRGTAYEQYF.

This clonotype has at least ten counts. This CDR3 is CASSVRVAYEQYV. The CDR3, as DNA: TGTGCCAGCAGCGTAAGGGTCGCCTACGAGCAGTACGTC. The chain has TRBV7-8 and TRBJ2-7; D is unclear. With 5 bases removed from V and 2 bases from J, the gap between germline ends came to 10 bases. This CDR3 region has 13 residues. Germline-derived CDR1 and CDR2 are SGHVS and FQNEAQ.

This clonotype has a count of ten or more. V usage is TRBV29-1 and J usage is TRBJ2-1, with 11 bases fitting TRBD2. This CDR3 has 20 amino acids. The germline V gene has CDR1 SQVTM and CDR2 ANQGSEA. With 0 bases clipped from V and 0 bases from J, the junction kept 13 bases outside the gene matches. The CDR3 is CSVEDPGTSGSSSSYNEQFF. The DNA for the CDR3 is TGCAGCGTTGAAGATCCCGGGACTAGCGGAAGCAGTAGCTCCTACAATGAGCAGTTCTTC.

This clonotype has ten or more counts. CDR3 DNA sequence: TGTGCCAGCAGTTTGGCAGGGCTGAGAGAAAAACTGTTTTTT. This encodes CASSLAGLREKLFF. The chain couples TRBV27 to TRBJ1-4; TRBD1 might be the D (5 bases). Trimming removed 3 bases from V and 8 bases from J, with 13 bases in between. The CDR3 covers 14 residues. Germline V gene data show CDR1 as MNHEY and CDR2 as SMNVEV (reference sequence).

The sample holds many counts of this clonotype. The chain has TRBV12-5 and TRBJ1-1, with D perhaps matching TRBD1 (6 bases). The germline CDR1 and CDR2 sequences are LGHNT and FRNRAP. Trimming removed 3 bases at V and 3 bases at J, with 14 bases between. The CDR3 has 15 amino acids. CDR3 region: CASGLGGGKYTEAFF. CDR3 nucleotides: TGTGCTAGTGGTTTAGGAGGGGGAAAGTACACTGAAGCTTTCTTT.

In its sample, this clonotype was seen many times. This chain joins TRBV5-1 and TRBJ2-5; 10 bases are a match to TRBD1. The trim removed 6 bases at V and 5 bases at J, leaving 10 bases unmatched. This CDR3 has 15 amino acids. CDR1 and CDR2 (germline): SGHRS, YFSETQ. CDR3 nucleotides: TGCGCCAGCACGATTTCCGGGACAGGGGAGGAGACCCAGTACTTC. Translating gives CASTISGTGEETQYF.

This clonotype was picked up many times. The CDR3 DNA reads as TGTGCCAGCAGCGCAAGGGGGGGAGAGACCCAGTACTTC. Protein product: CASSARGGETQYF. This rearrangement joins TRBV9 to TRBJ2-5, with D maybe TRBD2 (7 bases). Germline assignment: CDR1 SGDLS and CDR2 YYNGEE. This CDR3 is 13 amino acids long. V was clipped by 3 bases and J by 4 bases, with 10 bases between them.

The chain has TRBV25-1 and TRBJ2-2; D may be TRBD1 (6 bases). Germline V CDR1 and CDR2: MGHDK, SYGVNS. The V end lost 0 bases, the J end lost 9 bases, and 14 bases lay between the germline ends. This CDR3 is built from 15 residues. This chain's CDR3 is CASSEYDRMSWELFF. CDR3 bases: TGTGCCAGCAGTGAATATGACAGGATGTCCTGGGAGCTGTTTTTT.

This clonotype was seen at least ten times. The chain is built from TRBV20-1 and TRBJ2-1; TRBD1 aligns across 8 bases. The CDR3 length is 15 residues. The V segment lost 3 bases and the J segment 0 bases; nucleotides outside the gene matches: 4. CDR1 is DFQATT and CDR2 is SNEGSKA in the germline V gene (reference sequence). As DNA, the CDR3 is TGCAGTGCTAGTACAGGGGGGAGCTCCTACAATGAGCAGTTCTTC. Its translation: CSASTGGSSYNEQFF.

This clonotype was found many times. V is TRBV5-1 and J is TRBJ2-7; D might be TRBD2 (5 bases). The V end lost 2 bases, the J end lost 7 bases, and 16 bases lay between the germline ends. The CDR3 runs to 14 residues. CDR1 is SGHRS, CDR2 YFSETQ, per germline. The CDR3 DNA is TGCGCCAGCAGCTTCTCTACGGGGTCTAGGGAGCAGTACGTC. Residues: CASSFSTGSREQYV.

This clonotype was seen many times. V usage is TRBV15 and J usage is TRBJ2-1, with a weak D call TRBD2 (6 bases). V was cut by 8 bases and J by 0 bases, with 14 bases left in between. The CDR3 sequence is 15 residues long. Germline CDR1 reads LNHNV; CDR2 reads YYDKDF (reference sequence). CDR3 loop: CATFTTRSSYNEQFF. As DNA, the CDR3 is TGTGCCACCTTCACGACTAGAAGCTCCTACAATGAGCAGTTCTTC. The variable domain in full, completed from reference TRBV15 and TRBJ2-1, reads DAMVIQNPRYQVTQFGKPVTLSCSQTLNHNVMYWYQQKSSQAPKLLFHYYDKDFNNEADTPDNFQSRRPNTSFCFLDIRSPGLGDTAMYLCATFTTRSSYNEQFFGPGTRLTVL.

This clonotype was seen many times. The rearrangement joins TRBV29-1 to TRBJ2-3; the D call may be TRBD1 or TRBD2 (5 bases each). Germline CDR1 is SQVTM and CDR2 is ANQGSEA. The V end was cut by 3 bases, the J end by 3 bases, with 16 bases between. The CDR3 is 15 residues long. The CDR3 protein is CSVESWGRGTDTQYF. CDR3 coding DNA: TGCAGCGTTGAGAGTTGGGGGAGAGGGACAGATACGCAGTATTTT.

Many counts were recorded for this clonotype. The CDR3 bases are TGTGCCAGCAGTTACTCGGCGATTAACTATGGCTACACCTTC. As protein: CASSYSAINYGYTF. The V gene is TRBV6-5, the J gene TRBJ1-2, with no clear D. Germline CDR1 MNHEY, CDR2 SVGAGI. CDR3 size: 14 residues. V was trimmed by 0 bases and J by 1 base, leaving 6 bases between them.